The subject of this entry is one T cell receptor beta chain. What it binds is not known. This sample was included in a study of circulating and synovial CD4+ cells in juvenile arthritis. Findings and caveats of the study: Bulk blood CD4 samples held at least an order of magnitude more or fewer genomes than CPL. Bulk blood CD4 repertoires were more diverse than these.

The assay was immunoSEQ multiplex PCR, and TCRdb's table has in-frame clones only and misses some. This sample yields 34,000 or so clones, of which about 94% are seen a single time; about 0.7% belongs to the top ten. This CDR3 is 16 amino acids long. After removal of 3 bases from V and 5 bases from J, the junction contained 8 bases not matched to a gene. Germline CDR1 SGHNT, CDR2 YENEEA. The sequenced sample consisted of CD4+ T cells from blood. V gene TRBV11-3 combines with J gene TRBJ2-3; 10 bases align to TRBD2. The source of this sequence is a human donor with juvenile idiopathic arthritis. CDR3 in DNA: TGTGCCAGCAGCTTGTCTAGGGCTAGCGGGGGAGATACGCAGTATTTT. Translating gives CASSLSRASGGDTQYF.